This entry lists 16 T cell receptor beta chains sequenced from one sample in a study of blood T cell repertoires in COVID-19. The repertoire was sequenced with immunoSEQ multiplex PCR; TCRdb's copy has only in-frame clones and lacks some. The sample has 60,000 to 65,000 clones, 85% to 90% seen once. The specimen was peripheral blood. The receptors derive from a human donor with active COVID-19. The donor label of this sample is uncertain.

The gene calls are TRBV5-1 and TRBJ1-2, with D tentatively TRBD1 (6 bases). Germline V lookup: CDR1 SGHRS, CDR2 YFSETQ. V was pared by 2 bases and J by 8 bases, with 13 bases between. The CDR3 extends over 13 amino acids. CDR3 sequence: CASSLSGAWGYTF. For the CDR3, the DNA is TGCGCCAGCAGCTTATCAGGGGCTTGGGGCTACACCTTC.

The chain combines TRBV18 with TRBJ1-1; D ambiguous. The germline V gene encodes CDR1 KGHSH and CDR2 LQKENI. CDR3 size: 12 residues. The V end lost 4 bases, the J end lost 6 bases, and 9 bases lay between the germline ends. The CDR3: CASSQAGAEAFF. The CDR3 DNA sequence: TGTGCCAGCTCACAGGCGGGAGCTGAAGCTTTCTTT.

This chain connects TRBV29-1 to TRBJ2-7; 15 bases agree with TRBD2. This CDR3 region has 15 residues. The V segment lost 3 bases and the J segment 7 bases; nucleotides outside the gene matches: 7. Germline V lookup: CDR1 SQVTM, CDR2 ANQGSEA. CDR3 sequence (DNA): TGCAGCGTTGATGGACTAGCGGGAGGGGGTCTAGAGCAGTACTTC. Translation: CSVDGLAGGGLEQYF.

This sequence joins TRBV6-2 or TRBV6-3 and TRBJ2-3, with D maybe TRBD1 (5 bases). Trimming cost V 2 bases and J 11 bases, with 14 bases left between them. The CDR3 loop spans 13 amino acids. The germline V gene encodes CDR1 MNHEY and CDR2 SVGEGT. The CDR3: CASSYGHRPKQYF. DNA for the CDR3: TGTGCCAGCAGTTACGGACACCGGCCTAAGCAGTATTTT.

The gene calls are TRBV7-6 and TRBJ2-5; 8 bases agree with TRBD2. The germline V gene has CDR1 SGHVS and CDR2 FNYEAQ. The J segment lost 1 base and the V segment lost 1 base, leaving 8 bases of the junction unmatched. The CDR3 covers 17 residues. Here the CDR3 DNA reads TGTGCCAGCAGCTTAGGACCGTTACTAGCGGTCCAAGAGACCCAGTACTTC. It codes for CASSLGPLLAVQETQYF.

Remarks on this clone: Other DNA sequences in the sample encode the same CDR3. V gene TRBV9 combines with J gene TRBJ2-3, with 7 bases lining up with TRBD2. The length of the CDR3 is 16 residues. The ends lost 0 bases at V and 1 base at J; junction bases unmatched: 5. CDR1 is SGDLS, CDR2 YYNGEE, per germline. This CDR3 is CASSVAISGGTDTQYF. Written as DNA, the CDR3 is TGTGCCAGCAGCGTAGCTATAAGCGGGGGCACAGATACGCAGTATTTT.

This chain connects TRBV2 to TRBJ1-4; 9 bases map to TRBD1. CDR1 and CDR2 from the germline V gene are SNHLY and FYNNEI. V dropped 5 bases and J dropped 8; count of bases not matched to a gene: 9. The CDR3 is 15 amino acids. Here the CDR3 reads CASSPDRGSGEKLFF. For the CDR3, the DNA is TGTGCCAGCAGTCCGGACAGGGGAAGTGGCGAAAAACTGTTTTTT.

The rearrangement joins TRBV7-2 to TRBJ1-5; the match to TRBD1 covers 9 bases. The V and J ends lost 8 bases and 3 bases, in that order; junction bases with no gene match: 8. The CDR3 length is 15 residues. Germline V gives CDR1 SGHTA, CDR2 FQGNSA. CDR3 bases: TGTGCCAGCGAATCCGGGACAGGGTTCAATCAGCCCCAGCATTTT. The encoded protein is CASESGTGFNQPQHF.

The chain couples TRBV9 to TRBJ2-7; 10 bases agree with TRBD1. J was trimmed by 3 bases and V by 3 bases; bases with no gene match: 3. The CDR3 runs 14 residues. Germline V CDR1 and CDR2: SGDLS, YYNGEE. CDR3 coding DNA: TGTGCCAGCAGCGCCCGGGACAGGGGCTACGAGCAGTACTTC. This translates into CASSARDRGYEQYF.

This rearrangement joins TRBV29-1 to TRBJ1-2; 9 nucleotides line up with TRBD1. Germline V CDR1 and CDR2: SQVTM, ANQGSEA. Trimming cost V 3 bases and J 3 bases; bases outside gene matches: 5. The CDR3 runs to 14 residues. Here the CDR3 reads CSVEDRGQDYGYTF. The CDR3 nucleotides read TGCAGCGTTGAGGACAGGGGACAAGACTATGGCTACACCTTC.

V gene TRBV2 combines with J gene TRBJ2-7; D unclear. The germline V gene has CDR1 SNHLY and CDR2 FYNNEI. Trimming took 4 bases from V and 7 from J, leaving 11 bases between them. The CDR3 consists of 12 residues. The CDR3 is CASSGSAAEQYF. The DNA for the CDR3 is TGTGCCAGCAGTGGGTCTGCGGCTGAGCAGTACTTC.

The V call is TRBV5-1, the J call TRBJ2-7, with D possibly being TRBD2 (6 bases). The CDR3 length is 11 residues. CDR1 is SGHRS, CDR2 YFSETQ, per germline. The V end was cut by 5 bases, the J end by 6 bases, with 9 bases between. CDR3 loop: CASREGVEQYF. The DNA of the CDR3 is TGCGCCAGCAGGGAGGGCGTCGAGCAGTACTTC.

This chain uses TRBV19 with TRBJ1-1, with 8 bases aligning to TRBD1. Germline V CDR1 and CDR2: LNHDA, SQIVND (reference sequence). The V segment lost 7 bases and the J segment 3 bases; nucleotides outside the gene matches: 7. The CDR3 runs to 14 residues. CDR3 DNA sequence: TGTGCCAGTACCGATCAGGGGGCTTACACTGAAGCTTTCTTT. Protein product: CASTDQGAYTEAFF.

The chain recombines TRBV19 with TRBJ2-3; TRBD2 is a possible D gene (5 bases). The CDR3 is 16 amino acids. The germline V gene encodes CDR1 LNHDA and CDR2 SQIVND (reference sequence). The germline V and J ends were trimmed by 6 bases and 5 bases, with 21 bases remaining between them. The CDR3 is CASSQRTLRGRDTQYF. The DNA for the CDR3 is TGTGCCAGTAGCCAACGGACTCTCAGAGGGAGAGATACGCAGTATTTT.

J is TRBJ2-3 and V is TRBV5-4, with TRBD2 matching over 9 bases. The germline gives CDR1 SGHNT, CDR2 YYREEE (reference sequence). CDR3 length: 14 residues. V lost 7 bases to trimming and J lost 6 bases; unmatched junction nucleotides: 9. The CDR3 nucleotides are TGTGCCAGCGGGGGCGGGGGGGCCCGTGATACGCAGTATTTT. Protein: CASGGGGARDTQYF.

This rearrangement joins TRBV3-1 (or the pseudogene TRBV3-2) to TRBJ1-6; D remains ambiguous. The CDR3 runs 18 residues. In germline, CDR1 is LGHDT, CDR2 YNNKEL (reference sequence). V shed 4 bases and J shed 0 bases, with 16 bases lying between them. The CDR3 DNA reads TGTGCCAGCAGCCCGACGTCCGGGGATAGCTCCTATAATTCACCCCTCCACTTT. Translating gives CASSPTSGDSSYNSPLHF.